This TCR beta chain was sequenced in a study of shared clonotypes between healthy human individuals. Findings and limits, study-wide: Memory subsets had estimated richness that was generally smaller than that of naive subsets.

Replicate PCRs for sorted subsets used 200 to 250 ng DNA; this equaled about 30,000 T cell genomes. Method: immunoSEQ multiplex PCR; TCRdb's copy keeps in-frame clones and lacks some. The sample has under 600,000 clones; roughly 98% are singletons. With respect to this clone: Its antigen is not known. Distinct nucleotide sequences in the sample also encode this CDR3.

Positive CCR7 selection of CD45RO-negative cells yielded the naive CD8 cells, and terminally differentiated effector memory CD45RA+ cells were excluded. The sample taken for sequencing was naive CD8+ T cells sorted from blood. This receptor was taken from a man aged 30-40 years in good health.

The CDR3: CASSRGGNQPQHF. The CDR3 coding sequence is TGTGCCAGCAGTAGGGGTGGGAATCAGCCCCAGCATTTT. V is TRBV7-9 and J is TRBJ1-5, with a possible D match to TRBD1 (5 bases). Germline values: CDR1 SEHNR, CDR2 FQNEAQ (reference sequence). CDR3 size: 13 residues. Trimming took 6 bases from V and 4 from J, leaving 10 bases between them.